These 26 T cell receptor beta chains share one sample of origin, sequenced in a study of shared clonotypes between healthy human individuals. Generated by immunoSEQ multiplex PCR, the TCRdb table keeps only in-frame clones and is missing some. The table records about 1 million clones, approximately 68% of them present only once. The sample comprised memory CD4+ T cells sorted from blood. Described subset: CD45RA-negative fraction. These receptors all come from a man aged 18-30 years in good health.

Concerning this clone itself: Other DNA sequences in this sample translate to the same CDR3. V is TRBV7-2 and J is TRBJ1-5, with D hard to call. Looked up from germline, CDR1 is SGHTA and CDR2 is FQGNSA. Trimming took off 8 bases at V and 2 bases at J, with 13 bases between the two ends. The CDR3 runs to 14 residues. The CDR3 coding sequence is TGTGCCAGCTCCTCGCAGGATGGCAATCAGCCCCAGCATTTT. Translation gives CASSSQDGNQPQHF.

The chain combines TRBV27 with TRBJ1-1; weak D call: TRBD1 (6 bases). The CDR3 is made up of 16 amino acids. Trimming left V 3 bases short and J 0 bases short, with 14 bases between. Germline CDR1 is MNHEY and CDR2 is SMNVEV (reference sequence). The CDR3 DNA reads TGTGCCAGCAGTTTCCGACGACAGGCCCTGAACACTGAAGCTTTCTTT. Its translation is CASSFRRQALNTEAFF.

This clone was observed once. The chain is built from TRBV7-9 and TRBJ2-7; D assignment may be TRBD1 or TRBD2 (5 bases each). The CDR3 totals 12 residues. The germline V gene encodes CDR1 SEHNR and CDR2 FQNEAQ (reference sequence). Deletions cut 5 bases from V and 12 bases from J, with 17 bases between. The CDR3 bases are TGTGCCAGCAGCAGATGGGGGAGCGGAATGTACTTC. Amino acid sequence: CASSRWGSGMYF.

This CDR3 reads CASRRTSGTLEQFF. In DNA form, the CDR3 reads TGTGCCAGTAGGCGGACTAGCGGGACGTTGGAGCAGTTCTTC. The V gene is TRBV19, the J gene TRBJ2-1; 12 positions agree with TRBD2. From germline, CDR1 is LNHDA and CDR2 SQIVND (reference sequence). The CDR3 length is 14 residues. Trimming at V came to 6 bases and at J to 10 bases, leaving 7 bases not matched to a gene.

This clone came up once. The CDR3 DNA is TGTGCCAGTAGTCGTGCAGACATTCATAACTATGGCTACACCTTC. Protein sequence: CASSRADIHNYGYTF. This chain uses TRBV19 with TRBJ1-2; unclear D gene. Looked up from germline, CDR1 is LNHDA and CDR2 is SQIVND (reference sequence). Trimming removed 5 bases from V and 1 base from J, with 14 bases in between. The CDR3 loop spans 15 amino acids. The full variable domain, with the rest looked up from reference TRBV19 and TRBJ1-2, is DGGITQSPKYLFRKEGQNVTLSCEQNLNHDAMYWYRQDPGQGLRLIYYSQIVNDFQKGDIAEGYSVSREKKESFPLTVTSAQKNPTAFYLCASSRADIHNYGYTFGSGTRLTVV.

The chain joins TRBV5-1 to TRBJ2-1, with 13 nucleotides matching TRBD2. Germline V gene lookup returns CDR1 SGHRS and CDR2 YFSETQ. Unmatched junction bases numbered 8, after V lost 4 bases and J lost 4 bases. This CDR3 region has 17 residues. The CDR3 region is CASSPRLAGGRYNEQFF. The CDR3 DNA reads TGCGCCAGCAGCCCCCGACTAGCGGGAGGCCGGTACAATGAGCAGTTCTTC.

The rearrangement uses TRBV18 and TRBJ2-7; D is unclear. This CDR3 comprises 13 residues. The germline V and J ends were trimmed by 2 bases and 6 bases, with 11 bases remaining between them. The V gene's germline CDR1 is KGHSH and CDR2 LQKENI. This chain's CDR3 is CASSPARWREQYF. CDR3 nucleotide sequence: TGTGCCAGCTCACCAGCACGGTGGCGCGAGCAGTACTTC.

The CDR3 DNA reads as TGTGCCAGCAGCGTAGGAGCGGGGGTTCCGGGGAATGAGCAGTTCTTC. It translates to CASSVGAGVPGNEQFF. The genes are TRBV9 and TRBJ2-1; 8 bases agree with TRBD2. Germline loops: CDR1 SGDLS, CDR2 YYNGEE. Unmatched junction bases numbered 9, after V lost 0 bases and J lost 7 bases. The CDR3 covers 16 residues.

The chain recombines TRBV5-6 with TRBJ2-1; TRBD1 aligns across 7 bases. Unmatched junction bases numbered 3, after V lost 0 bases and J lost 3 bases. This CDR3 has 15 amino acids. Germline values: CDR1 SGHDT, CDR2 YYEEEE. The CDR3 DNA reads TGTGCCAGCAGCTTGGTCGGGACAGTCTACAATGAGCAGTTCTTC. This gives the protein CASSLVGTVYNEQFF.

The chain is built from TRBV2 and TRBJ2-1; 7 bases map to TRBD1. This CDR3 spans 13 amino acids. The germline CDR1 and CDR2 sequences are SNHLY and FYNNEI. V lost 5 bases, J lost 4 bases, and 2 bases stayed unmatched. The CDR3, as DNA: TGTGCCAGCAGTTTGGGACAGTACAATGAGCAGTTCTTC. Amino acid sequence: CASSLGQYNEQFF. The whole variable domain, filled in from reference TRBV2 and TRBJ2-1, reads EPEVTQTPSHQVTQMGQEVILRCVPISNHLYFYWYRQILGQKVEFLVSFYNNEISEKSEIFDDQFSVERPDGSNFTLKIRSTKLEDSAMYFCASSLGQYNEQFFGPGTRLTVL.

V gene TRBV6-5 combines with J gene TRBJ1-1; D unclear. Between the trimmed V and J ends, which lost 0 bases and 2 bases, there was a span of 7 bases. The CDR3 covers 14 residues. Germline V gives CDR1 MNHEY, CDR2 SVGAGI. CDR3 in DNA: TGTGCCAGCAGTTACTCGGTGCAAAACACTGAAGCTTTCTTT. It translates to CASSYSVQNTEAFF.

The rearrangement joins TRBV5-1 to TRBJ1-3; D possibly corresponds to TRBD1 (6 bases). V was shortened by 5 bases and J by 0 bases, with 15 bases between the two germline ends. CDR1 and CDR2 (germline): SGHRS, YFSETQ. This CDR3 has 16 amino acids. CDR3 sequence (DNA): TGCGCCAGCAGTTTGACCACAGGGAGCTCTGGAAACACCATATATTTT. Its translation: CASSLTTGSSGNTIYF.

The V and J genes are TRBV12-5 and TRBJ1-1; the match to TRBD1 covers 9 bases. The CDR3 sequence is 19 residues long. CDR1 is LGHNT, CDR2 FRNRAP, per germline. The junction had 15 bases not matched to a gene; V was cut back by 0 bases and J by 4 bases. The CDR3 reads CASGLVVPLQGAVVTEAFF. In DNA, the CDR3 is TGTGCTAGTGGTTTGGTAGTTCCGCTACAGGGGGCGGTTGTCACTGAAGCTTTCTTT. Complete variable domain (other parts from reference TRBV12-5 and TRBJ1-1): DARVTQTPRHKVTEMGQEVTMRCQPILGHNTVFWYRQTMMQGLELLAYFRNRAPLDDSGMPKDRFSAEMPDATLATLKIQPSEPRDSAVYFCASGLVVPLQGAVVTEAFFGQGTRLTVV.

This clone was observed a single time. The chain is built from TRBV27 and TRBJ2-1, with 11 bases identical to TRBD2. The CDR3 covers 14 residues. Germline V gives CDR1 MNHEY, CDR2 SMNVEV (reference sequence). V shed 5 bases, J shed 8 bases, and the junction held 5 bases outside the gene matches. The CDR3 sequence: CASSLTSGTHEQFF. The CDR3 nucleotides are TGTGCCAGCAGTCTGACTAGCGGGACCCATGAGCAGTTCTTC.

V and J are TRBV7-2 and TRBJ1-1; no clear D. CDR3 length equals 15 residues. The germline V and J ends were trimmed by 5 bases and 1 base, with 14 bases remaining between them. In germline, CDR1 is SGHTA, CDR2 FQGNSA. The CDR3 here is CASSPGPSRNTEAFF. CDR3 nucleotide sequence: TGTGCCAGCAGCCCTGGGCCGAGCAGGAACACTGAAGCTTTCTTT.

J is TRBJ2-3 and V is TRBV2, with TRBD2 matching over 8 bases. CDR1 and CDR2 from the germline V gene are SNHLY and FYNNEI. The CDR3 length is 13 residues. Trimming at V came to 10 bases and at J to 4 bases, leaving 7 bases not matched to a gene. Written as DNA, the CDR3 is TGTGCCACCCGCGGGGGGTGGTCAGATACGCAGTATTTT. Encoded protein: CATRGGWSDTQYF.

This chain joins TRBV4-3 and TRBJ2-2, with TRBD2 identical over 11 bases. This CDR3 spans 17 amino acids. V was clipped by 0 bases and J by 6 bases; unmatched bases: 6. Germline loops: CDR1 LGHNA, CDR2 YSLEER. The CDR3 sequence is CASSQDLAGGPAGELFF. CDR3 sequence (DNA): TGCGCCAGCAGCCAAGATTTAGCGGGAGGGCCGGCCGGGGAGCTGTTTTTT.

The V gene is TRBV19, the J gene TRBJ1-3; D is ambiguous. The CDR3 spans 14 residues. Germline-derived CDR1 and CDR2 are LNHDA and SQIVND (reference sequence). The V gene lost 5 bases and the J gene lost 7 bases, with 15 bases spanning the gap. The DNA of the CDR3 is TGTGCCAGTAGTTCCTCCGAGAGACGCAACACCATATATTTT. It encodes CASSSSERRNTIYF. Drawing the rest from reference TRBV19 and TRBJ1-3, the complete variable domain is DGGITQSPKYLFRKEGQNVTLSCEQNLNHDAMYWYRQDPGQGLRLIYYSQIVNDFQKGDIAEGYSVSREKKESFPLTVTSAQKNPTAFYLCASSSSERRNTIYFGEGSWLTVV.

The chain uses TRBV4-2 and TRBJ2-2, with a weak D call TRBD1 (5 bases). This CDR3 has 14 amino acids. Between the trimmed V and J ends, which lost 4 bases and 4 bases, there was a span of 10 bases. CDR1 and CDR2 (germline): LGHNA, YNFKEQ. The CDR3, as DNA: TGTGCCAGCAGCCTACAGGAAGGCACCGGGGAGCTGTTTTTT. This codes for CASSLQEGTGELFF.

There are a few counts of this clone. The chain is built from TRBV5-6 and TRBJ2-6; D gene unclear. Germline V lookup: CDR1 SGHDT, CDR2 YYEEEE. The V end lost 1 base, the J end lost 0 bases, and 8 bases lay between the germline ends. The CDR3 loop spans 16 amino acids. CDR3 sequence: CASSLPRISGANVLTF. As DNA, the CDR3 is TGTGCCAGCAGCTTGCCTCGCATCTCTGGGGCCAACGTCCTGACTTTC.

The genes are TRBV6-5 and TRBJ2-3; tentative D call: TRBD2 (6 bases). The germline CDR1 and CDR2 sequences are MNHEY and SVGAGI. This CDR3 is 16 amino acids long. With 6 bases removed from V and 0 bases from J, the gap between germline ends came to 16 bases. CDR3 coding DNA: TGTGCCAGCAGCTACGGGACTGCTGTAAGCACAGATACGCAGTATTTT. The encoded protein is CASSYGTAVSTDTQYF.

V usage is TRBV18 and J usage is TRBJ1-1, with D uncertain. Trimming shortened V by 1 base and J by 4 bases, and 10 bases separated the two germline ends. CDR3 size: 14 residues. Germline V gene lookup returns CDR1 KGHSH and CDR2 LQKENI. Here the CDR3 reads CASSPQRVGTEAFF. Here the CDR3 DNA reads TGTGCCAGCTCACCACAGAGGGTGGGCACTGAAGCTTTCTTT. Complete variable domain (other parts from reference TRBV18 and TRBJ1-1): NAGVMQNPRHLVRRRGQEARLRCSPMKGHSHVYWYRQLPEEGLKFMVYLQKENIIDESGMPKERFSAEFPKEGPSILRIQQVVRGDSAAYFCASSPQRVGTEAFFGQGTRLTVV.

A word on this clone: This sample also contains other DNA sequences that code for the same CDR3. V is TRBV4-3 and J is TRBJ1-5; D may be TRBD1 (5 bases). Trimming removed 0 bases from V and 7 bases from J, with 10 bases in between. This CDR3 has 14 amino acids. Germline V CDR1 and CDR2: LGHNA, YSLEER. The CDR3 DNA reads TGCGCCAGCAGCCAAGAGGTCGGGGGGCAGCCCCAGCATTTT. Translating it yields CASSQEVGGQPQHF.

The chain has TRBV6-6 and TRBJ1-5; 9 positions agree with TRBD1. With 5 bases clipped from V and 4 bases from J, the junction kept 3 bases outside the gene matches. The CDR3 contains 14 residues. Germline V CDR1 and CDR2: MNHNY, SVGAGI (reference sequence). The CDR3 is CASSPGQGNQPQHF. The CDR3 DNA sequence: TGTGCCAGCAGTCCGGGACAGGGTAATCAGCCCCAGCATTTT.

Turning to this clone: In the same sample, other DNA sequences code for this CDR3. This chain's CDR3 is CASVTGGAGKPQHF. CDR3 sequence (DNA): TGTGCCAGCGTGACAGGGGGCGCAGGGAAGCCCCAGCATTTT. The chain uses TRBV6-6 and TRBJ1-5; TRBD1 aligns across 10 bases. V lost 8 bases, J lost 8 bases, and 9 bases stayed unmatched. CDR3 size: 14 residues. Germline loops: CDR1 MNHNY, CDR2 SVGAGI (reference sequence).

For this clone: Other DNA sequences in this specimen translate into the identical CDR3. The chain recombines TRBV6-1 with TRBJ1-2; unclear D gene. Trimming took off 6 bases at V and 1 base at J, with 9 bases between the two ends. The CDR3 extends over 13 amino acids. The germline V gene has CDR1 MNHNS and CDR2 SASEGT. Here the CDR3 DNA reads TGTGCCAGCAGGTCGACGGGTAACTATGGCTACACCTTC. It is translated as CASRSTGNYGYTF.